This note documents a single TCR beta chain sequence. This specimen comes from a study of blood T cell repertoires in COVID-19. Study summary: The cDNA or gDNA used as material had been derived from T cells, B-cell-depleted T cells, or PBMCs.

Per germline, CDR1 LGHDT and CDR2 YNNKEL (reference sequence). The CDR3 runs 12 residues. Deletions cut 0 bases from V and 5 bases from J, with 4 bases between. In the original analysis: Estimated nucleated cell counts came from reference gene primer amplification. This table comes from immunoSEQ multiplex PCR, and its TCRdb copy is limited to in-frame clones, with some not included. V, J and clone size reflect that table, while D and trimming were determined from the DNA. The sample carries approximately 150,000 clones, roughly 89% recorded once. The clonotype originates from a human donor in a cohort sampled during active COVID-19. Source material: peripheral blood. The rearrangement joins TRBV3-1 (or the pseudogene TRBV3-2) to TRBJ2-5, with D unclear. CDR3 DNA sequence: TGTGCCAGCAGCCAAGATCTGGAGACCCAGTACTTC. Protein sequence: CASSQDLETQYF.